The 24 T cell receptor beta chains presented below share a single source sample, sequenced in a study of regulatory and conventional T cells in RAG deficiency. The protocol was immunoSEQ multiplex PCR, while the TCRdb copy is restricted to in-frame clones and leaves out a portion. This sample has roughly 28,000 clones, with about 90% found just once. Genomic DNA came from blood regulatory T cells gated CD4+ CD25-high CD127-low. The data also belong to a second study, concerning regulatory T cells. That investigation notes: Primers: 52 TRBV forward and 13 TRBJ reverse.

Sequences were obtained from Tregs sorted from blood. These receptors all come from a human donor in good health.

The chain has TRBV6-5 and TRBJ1-3; D is unclear. The CDR3 is 16 amino acids. Germline CDR1 is MNHEY and CDR2 is SVGAGI. Trimming stripped 2 bases from V and 4 bases from J, with 15 bases between. This CDR3 reads CASSYASRTLGNTIYF. DNA for the CDR3: TGTGCCAGCAGTTACGCTAGCAGGACGCTCGGAAACACCATATATTTT.

The chain recombines TRBV4-2 with TRBJ2-3, with TRBD2 matching 9 bases. Germline V CDR1 and CDR2: LGHNA, YNFKEQ. The CDR3 is 15 residues long. With 4 bases clipped from V and 5 bases from J, the junction kept 7 bases outside the gene matches. The CDR3: CASSLRERGVDTQYF. Here the CDR3 DNA reads TGTGCCAGCAGCCTCCGGGAGCGGGGGGTAGATACGCAGTATTTT.

This clone was recorded only once. The chain employs TRBV21-1 and TRBJ1-1; TRBD1, the table's D call, was not compared with the DNA. TRBV21-1 is designated a pseudogene. CDR3 length: 17 residues. CDR3 in amino acids: CASSKTTGGWGGTEAFF. The DNA for the CDR3 is TGTGCCAGCAGCAAGACGACAGGGGGATGGGGTGGCACTGAAGCTTTCTTT.

The chain joins TRBV27 to TRBJ2-5, with a tentative D call TRBD2 (6 bases). CDR3 length: 18 amino acids. Trimming took off 2 bases at V and 5 bases at J, with 24 bases between the two ends. CDR1 MNHEY and CDR2 SMNVEV come from the germline V gene (reference sequence). CDR3: CASSLMGITGGGRETQYF. The CDR3 DNA reads TGTGCCAGCAGTTTAATGGGCATTACCGGGGGAGGTCGTGAGACCCAGTACTTC.

This chain connects TRBV4-1 to TRBJ2-6, with D perhaps TRBD1 (7 bases). Trimming took off 0 bases at V and 0 bases at J, with 12 bases between the two ends. The CDR3 has 18 amino acids. Germline values: CDR1 MGHRA, CDR2 YSYEKL. This CDR3 is CASSQDAGQTSGANVLTF. CDR3 nucleotide sequence: TGCGCCAGCAGCCAAGATGCGGGACAGACCTCTGGGGCCAACGTCCTGACTTTC.

The rearrangement joins TRBV5-4 to TRBJ1-6; weak D call: TRBD1 (5 bases). Germline V lookup: CDR1 SGHNT, CDR2 YYREEE (reference sequence). V lost 1 base, J lost 7 bases, and 9 bases lay in between. The CDR3 consists of 14 residues. The CDR3 DNA follows: TGTGCCAGCAGCTTGCAGGGAGGAAATTCACCCCTCCACTTT. Translating gives CASSLQGGNSPLHF.

The V and J genes are TRBV19 and TRBJ2-3, with unresolved D. From germline, CDR1 is LNHDA and CDR2 SQIVND (reference sequence). V lost 0 bases to trimming and J lost 5 bases, with 6 bases between them. The CDR3 contains 13 residues. CDR3 sequence: CASSIDPGDTQYF. The CDR3 nucleotides are TGTGCCAGTAGTATAGATCCGGGAGATACGCAGTATTTT.

The chain employs TRBV5-1 and TRBJ1-5; D possibly corresponds to TRBD1 (6 bases). CDR1 SGHRS and CDR2 YFSETQ come from the germline V gene. The germline V and J ends were trimmed by 0 bases and 9 bases, with 7 bases remaining between them. The CDR3 is made up of 12 amino acids. CDR3 nucleotide sequence: TGCGCCAGCAGCTTGGAAGGGGGGCCCCAGCATTTT. It specifies CASSLEGGPQHF.

The V gene is TRBV6-6, the J gene TRBJ1-6; 7 bases are a match to TRBD1. The length of the CDR3 is 14 residues. Germline V gives CDR1 MNHNY, CDR2 SVGAGI (reference sequence). V dropped 8 bases and J dropped 6; count of bases not matched to a gene: 7. The CDR3 DNA is TGTGCCAGCTGGAAGGGGGCGGGTAATTCACCCCTCCACTTT. It specifies CASWKGAGNSPLHF.

The CDR3 loop reads CASSLGSRTNYGYTF. The DNA of the CDR3 is TGTGCCAGCAGCTTAGGATCCAGGACTAACTATGGCTACACCTTC. V and J are TRBV7-2 and TRBJ1-2; D remains unclear. The CDR3 spans 15 residues. Trimming pared 1 base from V and 0 bases from J, leaving 9 bases between. The germline gives CDR1 SGHTA, CDR2 FQGNSA.

The chain employs TRBV28 and TRBJ2-3, with D uncertain. CDR1 is MDHEN and CDR2 is SYDVKM in the germline V gene. This CDR3 region has 13 residues. The germline V and J ends were trimmed by 5 bases and 6 bases, with 12 bases remaining between them. The CDR3 sequence: CASSMHQWDTQYF. DNA of the CDR3: TGTGCCAGCAGTATGCACCAGTGGGATACGCAGTATTTT.

The chain couples TRBV5-1 to TRBJ1-5; TRBD1 aligns across 8 bases. V lost 0 bases, J lost 2 bases, and 4 bases stayed unmatched. CDR1 and CDR2 from the germline V gene are SGHRS and YFSETQ. The CDR3 length is 16 residues. This chain's CDR3 is CASSLGVTGGNQPQHF. CDR3 DNA: TGCGCCAGCAGCTTGGGGGTGACAGGGGGCAATCAGCCCCAGCATTTT.

The chain carries TRBV19 and TRBJ1-5; a weak D match, TRBD1 (5 bases). Germline V lookup: CDR1 LNHDA, CDR2 SQIVND (reference sequence). V lost 3 bases to trimming and J lost 0 bases, with 15 bases between them. The CDR3 has 17 amino acids. The DNA of the CDR3 is TGTGCCAGTAGTATTCTGGAAGGGGATTATAGCAATCAGCCCCAGCATTTT. Protein: CASSILEGDYSNQPQHF.

V and J are TRBV30 and TRBJ1-1; possible D gene TRBD1, 5 bases. Germline assignment: CDR1 GTSNPN and CDR2 SVGIG (reference sequence). The V gene lost 0 bases and the J gene lost 1 base, with 12 bases spanning the gap. The CDR3 is 15 amino acids. CDR3 DNA: TGTGCCTGGAGTGTCCCCGGGACGAGGAACACTGAAGCTTTCTTT. Translating gives CAWSVPGTRNTEAFF.

The chain couples TRBV9 to TRBJ1-5, with D tentatively TRBD1 (5 bases). Germline V lookup: CDR1 SGDLS, CDR2 YYNGEE. CDR3 size: 15 residues. V lost 4 bases and J 2 bases, leaving 13 bases between the germline ends. The CDR3 DNA sequence: TGTGCCAGCAGCTCCCCGGGGCATGGCAATCAGCCCCAGCATTTT. Translation: CASSSPGHGNQPQHF.

V is TRBV11-2 and J is TRBJ2-7, with D perhaps matching TRBD1 (5 bases). V lost 1 base and J 0 bases, leaving 10 bases between the germline ends. Germline assignment: CDR1 SGHAT and CDR2 FQNNGV. This CDR3 contains 15 residues. The CDR3 region has the DNA TGTGCCAGCAGCTTAGCCGGGCAGGGCTCCTACGAGCAGTACTTC. Its translation is CASSLAGQGSYEQYF.

V is TRBV9 and J is TRBJ2-3, with TRBD2 matching 10 bases. The CDR3 covers 16 residues. With V trimmed by 0 bases and J by 10 bases, 11 bases remained unmatched. Germline V CDR1 and CDR2: SGDLS, YYNGEE. The CDR3, as DNA: TGTGCCAGCAGCGTAGGTAGCGGGGGGCGAACCTGGTCGCAGTATTTT. Protein sequence: CASSVGSGGRTWSQYF.

V gene TRBV6-5 combines with J gene TRBJ1-1; the D is unclear. This CDR3 has 14 amino acids. V lost 0 bases and J 7 bases, leaving 12 bases between the germline ends. Germline lookup yields CDR1 MNHEY and CDR2 SVGAGI. CDR3 bases: TGTGCCAGCAGTTACTCGTTAAATTGGGGTGAAGCTTTCTTT. It yields the protein CASSYSLNWGEAFF.

The CDR3 nucleotides are TGTGCCAGCAGTGGACAGGCACCCTACGAGCAGTACTTC. Its translation: CASSGQAPYEQYF. The chain couples TRBV6-1 to TRBJ2-7, with D perhaps matching TRBD1 (6 bases). Trimming took off 4 bases at V and 2 bases at J, with 9 bases between the two ends. This CDR3 is 13 amino acids long. Germline values: CDR1 MNHNS, CDR2 SASEGT.

V gene TRBV9 combines with J gene TRBJ1-1; TRBD1 matches at 7 bases. Looked up from germline, CDR1 is SGDLS and CDR2 is YYNGEE. CDR3 size: 13 residues. The trim removed 3 bases at V and 4 bases at J, leaving 3 bases unmatched. The DNA for the CDR3 is TGTGCCAGCAGCGCGACAGGGACCACTGAAGCTTTCTTT. Translation: CASSATGTTEAFF.

This clone has just one count. The rearrangement links TRBV18 to TRBJ1-2, with 7 positions matching TRBD1. Germline lookup yields CDR1 KGHSH and CDR2 LQKENI. The J segment lost 4 bases and the V segment lost 4 bases, leaving 3 bases of the junction unmatched. This CDR3 is 13 amino acids long. The CDR3 bases are TGTGCCAGCTCACTCGGGACAGTCTATGGCTACACCTTC. This gives the protein CASSLGTVYGYTF.

The chain carries TRBV30 and TRBJ2-5; D may be TRBD1 or TRBD2 (6 bases each). In germline, CDR1 is GTSNPN, CDR2 SVGIG (reference sequence). This CDR3 has 15 amino acids. V lost 5 bases, J lost 0 bases, and 16 bases lay in between. CDR3 coding DNA: TGTGCCTGGGCGGGACACCCGGGGAACCAAGAGACCCAGTACTTC. This translates into CAWAGHPGNQETQYF.

CDR3 coding DNA: TGTGCCAGCACCCCCAAAGGGGGACGAGGACAGCCCCAGCATTTT. Its protein is CASTPKGGRGQPQHF. V and J are TRBV6-6 and TRBJ1-5; D is possibly TRBD1 (6 bases). Germline V gene data show CDR1 as MNHNY and CDR2 as SVGAGI (reference sequence). Between the trimmed V and J ends, which lost 7 bases and 7 bases, there was a span of 20 bases. This CDR3 contains 15 residues.

The rearrangement joins TRBV19 to TRBJ2-2, with 9 nucleotides matching TRBD2. Germline V lookup: CDR1 LNHDA, CDR2 SQIVND (reference sequence). The CDR3 is made up of 18 amino acids. V was clipped by 6 bases and J by 4 bases; unmatched bases: 15. CDR3 DNA: TGTGCCAGTAGATCCTGGACTAGCGCTCAAAGGGGCACCGGGGAGCTGTTTTTT. Its protein is CASRSWTSAQRGTGELFF. Based on the CDR3 plus reference TRBV19 and TRBJ2-2, the full variable domain is DGGITQSPKYLFRKEGQNVTLSCEQNLNHDAMYWYRQDPGQGLRLIYYSQIVNDFQKGDIAEGYSVSREKKESFPLTVTSAQKNPTAFYLCASRSWTSAQRGTGELFFGEGSRLTVL.